This T cell receptor (beta chain) was sequenced in a study of shared clonotypes between healthy human individuals. Study context: Three CD4 naive, three CD4 memory, two CD8 naive and one CD8 memory plate were used per donor. Notes on the study in general: Rarefaction demonstrated incomplete sorted-subset sequencing despite large depth.

Naive CD8 populations comprised CD45RO-negative cells positively selected for CCR7, excluding terminally differentiated effector memory CD45RA+ cells. TCRdb's table, derived via immunoSEQ multiplex PCR, lists solely in-frame clones and lacks some. The sample holds approximately 810,000 clones, over 90% seen once. The length of the CDR3 is 15 residues. Germline CDR1 reads MNHEY; CDR2 reads SMNVEV (reference sequence). V shed 6 bases and J shed 6 bases, with 21 bases lying between them. To note about this clone: Its matching antigen is unknown.

What was sequenced was naive CD8+ T cells sorted from blood. The sequence was collected from a man aged 25 to 40 in good health. V is TRBV27 and J is TRBJ2-7; TRBD2 might be the D (6 bases). The CDR3 sequence is CASSKLRGGPPEQYF. In DNA form, the CDR3 reads TGTGCCAGCAGCAAGTTACGGGGAGGTCCCCCCGAGCAGTACTTC.